The present T cell receptor (beta chain) was sequenced within a study of human T cells and chemical hapten exposure. The overall study: Slight volume differences across pooled libraries mainly accounted for varying per-sample TCR yields. Study-wide results and limits: Significantly more large CDR3 similarity clusters were formed by expanded TCRs than by controls.

TCRdb independently ran MiXCR on the RACE reads; one entry per CDR3 protein. The sample has approximately 92,000 distinct CDR3 sequences; approximately 10% are singletons. This clonotype was picked up many times. Its antigen is still unknown. Regarding time point: patch test 2, 6 weeks after DPC sensitization. Treatment denoted: therapeutic diphenylcyclopropenone sensitization with weekly scalp DPC. In every case, blood was obtained before the patch test was applied. The germline V and J ends were trimmed by 4 bases and 2 bases, with 9 bases remaining between them. Germline lookup yields CDR1 MDHEN and CDR2 SYDVKM. This CDR3 has 13 amino acids.

The chain recombines TRBV28 with TRBJ2-7, with no clear D. This TCR was recovered from a woman between 40 and 55 years old with alopecia areata. Some clones in this sample may be carry-over from other donors' samples. This material consisted of whole blood, taken in connection with sensitization to the hapten diphenylcyclopropenone (DPC). This CDR3 reads CASSSAGAYEQYF. The CDR3 coding sequence is TGTGCCAGCAGTTCCGCAGGAGCCTACGAGCAGTACTTC.